This section outlines one T cell receptor beta chain sequence together with its context. The antigen is unknown. The junction differs from germline at one of its ends, possibly a read error. This sample stems from a study of T cell repertoires in cytomegalovirus infection. Overall study: Matching HLA type, along with CMV infection, was indicated by public TCR beta signatures. Study conclusions and caveats: What dominated the ex vivo response were HLA-C-restricted CMV-specific TCR beta clonotypes.

TCRdb reprocessed the reads via MiXCR and lists one record per CDR3 protein. The sample holds 150,000 to 200,000 distinct CDR3 sequences, approximately 19% seen once. CDR1 SEHNR and CDR2 FQNEAQ come from the germline V gene (reference sequence). This CDR3 is built from 16 residues. Sequencing was done on a sample of PBMCs. The V and J genes are TRBV7-9 and TRBJ2-2, with D possibly matching TRBD2 (5 bases). This clonotype originated in a human donor in good health (CMV status not recorded). Some clones in this sample may be carry-over from other donors' samples. The chain's CDR3 is CANSPRPAVNTGELFF. The CDR3, as DNA: TGTGCCAACAGCCCCCGTCCAGCGGTGAACACCGGGGAGCTGTTTTTT.